This T cell receptor beta chain emerged from a study of PD-1 blockade in mismatch repair-deficient tumors. In the study overall: Enrolled about 2012-2016, patients had progressing, pretreated mismatch repair-deficient cancers of around twelve types.

Overall study findings and caveats: Tumor-resident clones, often absent from pretreatment blood, expanded after pembrolizumab and then contracted.

On this clone: The antigen is undetermined.

TCRdb's copy holds only in-frame clones and misses some; the assay was immunoSEQ multiplex PCR. The table has roughly 13,000 clones, around 86% seen once. The time point is: identical approximately 11-day culture without peptide (control). A roughly ten-day in vitro culture was run per each of about 7 reactive peptides. This clonotype was obtained from an adult with mismatch repair-deficient cancer. Source: cells cultured in vitro, taken from a patient treated with pembrolizumab.

CDR3 protein: CASSIHMAARKETQYF. DNA of the CDR3: TGTGCCAGTAGTATTCATATGGCGGCCCGAAAAGAGACCCAGTACTTC. The genes are TRBV19 and TRBJ2-5, with D unclear. From germline, CDR1 is LNHDA and CDR2 SQIVND (reference sequence). Trimming took off 3 bases at V and 3 bases at J, with 17 bases between the two ends. CDR3 size: 16 residues.